This record covers a single T cell receptor (beta chain). The data stem from a study of T-cell reconstitution after alpha-beta-depleted transplantation in children. For TCRbeta, the library was prepared with unique molecular identifiers. TCRdb reprocessed the PCR reads with MiXCR, giving one entry per CDR3 protein. The table records about 540,000 distinct CDR3 sequences, about 16% of them present only once. This receptor was taken from a human donor who donated a stem cell graft to a child with acute lymphoblastic leukemia. This specimen was PBMCs from the stem cell graft donor, taken from the stem cell graft.

CDR3 DNA: TGCGCCAGCAGCTCCGGACAGGGATGGTCCTACGAGCAGTACTTC. Its translation is CASSSGQGWSYEQYF. The chain employs TRBV5-1 and TRBJ2-7; 8 bases are shared with TRBD1. J lost 1 base, V lost 3 bases, and 6 bases had no gene match. This CDR3 is built from 15 residues. Germline V gene data show CDR1 as SGHRS and CDR2 as YFSETQ.